This passage covers 16 T cell receptor beta chains from one sample sequenced in a study of cytomegalovirus exposure and HLA in healthy donors. Researchers ran the PCR with 60 Vbeta and 13 Jbeta primers. Method: immunoSEQ multiplex PCR; TCRdb's copy keeps in-frame clones and lacks some. This listing includes 25,000 to 35,000 clones. The sample comprised PBMCs. The receptors originated from a man in his forties or fifties in good health and CMV-seronegative.

The gene calls are TRBV4-1 and TRBJ2-4; no clear D gene. V shed 2 bases and J shed 8 bases, with 10 bases lying between them. Germline V CDR1 and CDR2: MGHRA, YSYEKL. The CDR3 is made up of 13 amino acids. The CDR3 DNA reads as TGCGCCAGCAGCCAATTGCGCGGAGACATTCAGTACTTC. Its protein is CASSQLRGDIQYF.

This rearrangement joins TRBV7-9 to TRBJ2-7, with no clear D. The CDR3 has 13 amino acids. Trimming stripped 5 bases from V and 3 bases from J, with 11 bases between. CDR1 is SEHNR, CDR2 FQNEAQ, per germline (reference sequence). The CDR3 region has the DNA TGTGCCAGCAGCCCCTGGGCAGGCTACGAGCAGTACTTC. Amino acids: CASSPWAGYEQYF.

J is TRBJ1-2 and V is TRBV7-2; D perhaps matches TRBD1 (6 bases). The V end lost 5 bases, the J end lost 3 bases, and 16 bases lay between the germline ends. The CDR3 totals 15 residues. CDR1 is SGHTA, CDR2 FQGNSA, per germline. The CDR3, as DNA: TGTGCCAGCAGCCGTGGGGACAAGAGGGACTATGGCTACACCTTC. This codes for CASSRGDKRDYGYTF. Filled out from reference TRBV7-2 and TRBJ1-2, the complete variable domain reads GAGVSQSPSNKVTEKGKDVELRCDPISGHTALYWYRQSLGQGLEFLIYFQGNSAPDKSGLPSDRFSAERTGGSVSTLTIQRTQQEDSAVYLCASSRGDKRDYGYTFGSGTRLTVV.

The CDR3 DNA is TGTGCCAGTAGTACCCCAGGGGGGTCCAGCTCCTACGAGCAGTACTTC. This encodes CASSTPGGSSSYEQYF. The V gene is TRBV19, the J gene TRBJ2-7, with a possible D match to TRBD1 (7 bases). V was cut by 4 bases and J by 0 bases, with 16 bases left in between. This CDR3 region has 16 residues. Per the germline V gene, CDR1 is LNHDA and CDR2 is SQIVND (reference sequence).

The chain carries TRBV4-1 and TRBJ1-3, with 9 bases that match TRBD1. V shed 1 base and J 0 bases; nucleotides not matched to a gene: 1. Germline CDR1 MGHRA, CDR2 YSYEKL. The CDR3 contains 16 residues. The CDR3 region is CASSQGDRVSGNTIYF. CDR3 in DNA: TGCGCCAGCAGCCAAGGGGACAGGGTCTCTGGAAACACCATATATTTT.

The genes are TRBV5-1 and TRBJ2-3, with 9 nucleotides matching TRBD2. V was clipped by 3 bases and J by 4 bases; unmatched bases: 3. Germline CDR1 is SGHRS and CDR2 is YFSETQ. There are 14 residues in the CDR3. The CDR3 is CASSWGLAADTQYF. In nucleotides, the CDR3 is TGCGCCAGCAGCTGGGGACTAGCAGCAGATACGCAGTATTTT.

V gene TRBV30 combines with J gene TRBJ1-2; 8 nucleotides align to TRBD1. The germline V gene has CDR1 GTSNPN and CDR2 SVGIG (reference sequence). The CDR3 covers 13 residues. V was clipped by 4 bases and J by 4 bases; unmatched bases: 5. The chain's CDR3 is CAWNDRGIYGYTF. The CDR3 DNA follows: TGTGCCTGGAATGACAGGGGAATCTATGGCTACACCTTC.

The chain joins TRBV6-1 to TRBJ2-7; D is undetermined. Deletions cut 1 base from V and 1 base from J, with 14 bases between. This CDR3 region has 16 residues. Germline values: CDR1 MNHNS, CDR2 SASEGT. In DNA form, the CDR3 reads TGTGCCAGCAGTGAAGGGCTTGTACCCAATTCCTACGAGCAGTACTTC. Translated, it gives CASSEGLVPNSYEQYF.

The rearrangement joins TRBV9 to TRBJ2-5; a possible D gene is TRBD2 (6 bases). Deletions cut 3 bases from V and 7 bases from J, with 13 bases between. Looked up from germline, CDR1 is SGDLS and CDR2 is YYNGEE. The CDR3 has 13 residues. CDR3 DNA: TGTGCCAGCAGCGCGGGGGAGATCGGGACCCAGTACTTC. It translates to CASSAGEIGTQYF.

The chain recombines TRBV13 with TRBJ1-1; TRBD1 is a possible D gene (5 bases). CDR3 length equals 15 residues. Trimming removed 5 bases from V and 0 bases from J, with 13 bases in between. CDR1 and CDR2 (germline): PRHDT, FYEKMQ (reference sequence). Written as DNA, the CDR3 is TGTGCCAGCAGCACACAAGGACACATGAACACTGAAGCTTTCTTT. It translates to CASSTQGHMNTEAFF.

This chain links TRBV7-9 with TRBJ2-3, with TRBD2 matching 7 bases. The V and J ends lost 8 bases and 6 bases, in that order; junction bases with no gene match: 14. There are 15 residues in the CDR3. Germline V CDR1 and CDR2: SEHNR, FQNEAQ (reference sequence). CDR3 coding DNA: TGTGCCAGCTCTTTAAACGGAGCGGGAAGTGATACGCAGTATTTT. It specifies CASSLNGAGSDTQYF.

The chain is built from TRBV28 and TRBJ2-1, with D perhaps matching TRBD1 (6 bases). Per the germline V gene, CDR1 is MDHEN and CDR2 is SYDVKM. The CDR3 contains 15 residues. Trimming removed 5 bases at V and 10 bases at J, with 21 bases between. Written as DNA, the CDR3 is TGTGCCAGCAGTCTTATTGGGGGCAGGGCAATCGAGCAGTTCTTC. Residues: CASSLIGGRAIEQFF. The variable domain in full, with the rest retrieved from reference TRBV28 and TRBJ2-1, is DVKVTQSSRYLVKRTGEKVFLECVQDMDHENMFWYRQDPGLGLRLIYFSYDVKMKEKGDIPEGYSVSREKKERFSLILESASTNQTSMYLCASSLIGGRAIEQFFGPGTRLTVL.

The chain has TRBV27 and TRBJ2-7, with TRBD1 identical over 7 bases. The CDR3 runs to 15 residues. CDR1 MNHEY and CDR2 SMNVEV come from the germline V gene (reference sequence). After removal of 6 bases from V and 0 bases from J, the junction contained 8 bases not matched to a gene. DNA for the CDR3: TGTGCCAGCAGAGATACGACAGGGTTCTCCTACGAGCAGTACTTC. It yields the protein CASRDTTGFSYEQYF.

This chain joins TRBV5-4 and TRBJ1-1, with D perhaps TRBD1 (6 bases). This CDR3 region has 15 residues. Germline-derived CDR1 and CDR2 are SGHNT and YYREEE (reference sequence). V lost 0 bases to trimming and J lost 3 bases, with 12 bases between them. This CDR3 is CASSLEPGVDTEAFF. The CDR3 region has the DNA TGTGCCAGCAGCTTGGAACCAGGGGTGGACACTGAAGCTTTCTTT.

V is TRBV19 and J is TRBJ2-7; weak D call: TRBD2 (5 bases). Per the germline V gene, CDR1 is LNHDA and CDR2 is SQIVND (reference sequence). The CDR3 extends over 13 amino acids. Deletions cut 3 bases from V and 3 bases from J, with 9 bases between. The CDR3 region is CASSMLGDYEQYF. CDR3 nucleotide sequence: TGTGCCAGTAGTATGCTGGGAGACTACGAGCAGTACTTC.

For this clone: This specimen includes other DNA sequences encoding the same CDR3. The rearrangement joins TRBV18 to TRBJ2-1; TRBD1 matches at 9 bases. This CDR3 comprises 15 residues. Trimming cost V 3 bases and J 3 bases; bases outside gene matches: 3. Germline V lookup: CDR1 KGHSH, CDR2 LQKENI. The DNA of the CDR3 is TGTGCCAGCTCACCGGGACAGGGTGTCTACAATGAGCAGTTCTTC. Protein: CASSPGQGVYNEQFF.